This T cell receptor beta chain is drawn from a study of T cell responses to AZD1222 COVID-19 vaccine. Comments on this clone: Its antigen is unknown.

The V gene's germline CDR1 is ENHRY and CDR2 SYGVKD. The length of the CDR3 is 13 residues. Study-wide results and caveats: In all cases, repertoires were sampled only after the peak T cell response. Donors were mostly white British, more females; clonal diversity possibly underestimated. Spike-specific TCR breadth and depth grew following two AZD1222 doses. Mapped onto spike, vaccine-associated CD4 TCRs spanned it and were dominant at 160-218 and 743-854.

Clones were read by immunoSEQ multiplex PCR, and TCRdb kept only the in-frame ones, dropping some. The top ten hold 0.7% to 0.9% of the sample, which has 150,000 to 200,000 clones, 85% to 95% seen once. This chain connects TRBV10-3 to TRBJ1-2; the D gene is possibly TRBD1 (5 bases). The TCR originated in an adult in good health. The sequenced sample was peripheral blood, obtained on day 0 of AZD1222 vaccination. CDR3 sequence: CASSRVGGYGYTF. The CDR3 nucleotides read TGTGCTTCCAGCCGAGTTGGGGGCTATGGCTACACCTTC.